Following are 9 T cell receptor beta chains from one sample sequenced in a study of T cells in Graves' hyperthyroidism and ophthalmopathy. Regions amplified from RNA transcripts were the TCR beta CDR3 regions. When the TCR CDR3 underwent first-round RT-PCR, the HTBI primer set was used. TCRdb re-derived calls from the multiplex PCR reads in MiXCR, one entry per CDR3 protein. The data hold roughly 580,000 distinct CDR3 sequences, with about half observed a single time. The sample comprised peripheral blood or thyroid tissue (not recorded which). Source of these receptors: a young woman with Graves' hyperthyroidism.

The V call is TRBV25-1, the J call TRBJ2-3; perhaps TRBD2 as D (6 bases). Germline CDR1 reads MGHDK; CDR2 reads SYGVNS. CDR3 size: 16 residues. The ends were cut back, 5 bases at V and 0 bases at J, with 15 bases in the middle. CDR3 sequence reads: CASSYLGGPSTDTQYF. In nucleotides, the CDR3 is TGTGCCAGCAGTTACCTCGGGGGTCCTAGCACAGATACGCAGTATTTT.

CDR3 residues: CSRDISYEQYF. CDR3 bases: TGCAGTCGGGACATCTCCTACGAGCAGTACTTC. This chain links TRBV29-1 with TRBJ2-7; tentative D call: TRBD1 (6 bases). Per the germline V gene, CDR1 is SQVTM and CDR2 is ANQGSEA. This CDR3 has 11 residues.

The rearrangement joins TRBV7-7 to TRBJ1-4; TRBD1 agrees at 9 bases. Germline V gene data show CDR1 as SSHAT and CDR2 as FNYEAQ (reference sequence). Trimming removed 4 bases from V and 5 bases from J; junction bases left unmatched: 2. This CDR3 has 14 amino acids. CDR3 region: CASSWGQGNEKLFF. The DNA of the CDR3 is TGTGCCAGCAGCTGGGGACAGGGAAATGAAAAACTGTTTTTT.

V gene TRBV7-2 combines with J gene TRBJ1-2, with a weak D call TRBD1 (6 bases). CDR1 SGHTA and CDR2 FQGNSA come from the germline V gene. V dropped 5 bases and J dropped 1 base, with 14 bases sitting between them. CDR3 length equals 15 residues. Here the CDR3 reads CASSPQTGINYGYTF. The CDR3 bases are TGTGCCAGCAGCCCCCAGACAGGCATTAACTATGGCTACACCTTC.

The genes are TRBV10-3 and TRBJ1-3, with D hard to call. CDR3 length: 12 amino acids. Deletions cut 3 bases from V and 7 bases from J, with 7 bases between. Germline V gene lookup returns CDR1 ENHRY and CDR2 SYGVKD. The CDR3 bases are TGTGCCATCAGTGACACGGTGAACACCATATATTTT. It specifies CAISDTVNTIYF.

This chain joins TRBV29-1 and TRBJ2-7, with D perhaps TRBD1 (6 bases). The CDR3 totals 12 residues. Germline CDR1 SQVTM, CDR2 ANQGSEA. Trimming cost V 6 bases and J 9 bases, with 18 bases left between them. The CDR3 DNA is TGCAGCGTGCCAGGGGCCCTAATTTTGCAGTACTTC. Protein product: CSVPGALILQYF.

The sample holds many counts of this clonotype. The chain is built from TRBV10-3 and TRBJ1-2; TRBD1 aligns across 9 bases. CDR3 length: 14 residues. Trimming at V came to 4 bases and at J to 3 bases, leaving 3 bases not matched to a gene. Germline V lookup: CDR1 ENHRY, CDR2 SYGVKD. DNA of the CDR3: TGTGCCATCAGTGGGGACAGGGAAGACTATGGCTACACCTTC. Translation gives CAISGDREDYGYTF.

Worth noting for this clonotype: A junction end diverges from the germline sequence, so it may reflect a read error. This chain connects TRBV24-1 to TRBJ2-7; 9 bases map to TRBD1. There are 13 residues in the CDR3. CDR1 KGHDR and CDR2 SFDVKD come from the germline V gene. Here the CDR3 reads CATSDRTGDEQCF. The CDR3 DNA is TGTGCCACCAGTGATCGGACAGGGGACGAGCAGTGCTTC.

This chain connects TRBV20-1 to TRBJ2-7, with 8 nucleotides matching TRBD2. The germline V gene has CDR1 DFQATT and CDR2 SNEGSKA (reference sequence). With V trimmed by 3 bases and J by 6 bases, 10 bases remained unmatched. CDR3 length: 14 residues. The CDR3 DNA sequence: TGCAGTGCTAGCCCGGGGCTAGCGGGTCGCGAGCAGTACTTC. It codes for CSASPGLAGREQYF.